The rows below give T cell receptor beta chains drawn from one sample of a study of T cell responses to AZD1222 COVID-19 vaccine. The data were produced by immunoSEQ multiplex PCR, yet TCRdb's version contains in-frame clones alone and is incomplete. The sample yields about 110,000 clones, about 95% seen once. This specimen consisted of peripheral blood, obtained 28 days after the second AZD1222 dose. The receptors originated from an adult who received the AZD1222 COVID-19 vaccine. The conserved cysteine and the conserved F or W are not part of the CDR3 here. Size tells how often a clone was seen (once, few, many) or the class of an expanded clone, and some rows leave it out.

J gene | clone size | V gene | CDR3 length | CDR3 protein
TRBJ1-5 | NA | TRBV7-6 | 14 | ASSLESGGANQPQH
TRBJ2-1 | NA | TRBV10-3 | 9 | AIRGRGEQF
TRBJ2-3 | NA | TRBV5-1 | 12 | ASAASGNTDTQY
TRBJ1-1 | NA | TRBV2 | 9 | ASTVENRAF
TRBJ1-5 | NA | TRBV6-5 | 10 | ASGQSNQPQH
TRBJ1-3 | few | TRBV9 | 13 | ASSVEGSSGNTIY
TRBJ1-2 | NA | TRBV19 | 11 | ASSIPGIYGYT
TRBJ1-3 | NA | TRBV7-6 | 15 | ASSLAPGHGSGNTIY
TRBJ2-7 | NA | TRBV9 | 13 | ASSVGTGEVYEQY
TRBJ2-1 | NA | TRBV5-1 | 14 | ASSLEGTTTYNEQF
TRBJ1-1 | once | TRBV14 | 11 | ASSHQGYTEAF
TRBJ2-7 | once | TRBV5-5 | 13 | ASSPTLANTYEQY
TRBJ1-1 | NA | TRBV27 | 9 | ASSFGTEAF
TRBJ1-2 | once | TRBV14 | 11 | ASSPGEDYGYT
TRBJ2-7 | NA | TRBV19 | 13 | ASSTLAGIGYEQY
TRBJ1-5 | NA | TRBV27 | 12 | ASSLLGVGRPQH
TRBJ2-1 | NA | TRBV5-1 | 14 | ASSPGTSGRGNEQF
TRBJ1-5 | NA | TRBV5-4 | 15 | ASSPQGGRYSNQPQH
TRBJ1-1 | NA | TRBV11-2 | 13 | ASSLDSGPYTEAF
TRBJ2-3 | NA | TRBV5-4 | 14 | ASSPSRDRVRDTQY
TRBJ2-7 | NA | TRBV12-3/TRBV12-4 | 11 | ASRGLAAYEQY
TRBJ1-5 | NA | TRBV7-8 | 12 | ASSLDPGPEPQH
TRBJ1-2 | NA | TRBV6-5 | 12 | ASSHLQGSYGYT
TRBJ2-5 | once | TRBV5-1 | 13 | ASSLVSGAQETQY
TRBJ1-4 | NA | TRBV2 | 11 | ASKSGGSEKLF
TRBJ1-3 | NA | TRBV6-1 | 14 | ASSEPVGALGNTIY
TRBJ1-1 | once | TRBV10-1 | 11 | ASSSAGNTEAF
TRBJ2-1 | NA | TRBV7-6 | 14 | ASSSSQGAPYNEQF
TRBJ1-2 | NA | TRBV21-1 | 14 | ASSKIPGQGAGGYT
TRBJ2-7 | NA | TRBV29-1 | 11 | SVEGQGPYEQY
TRBJ2-5 | NA | TRBV7-9 | 9 | ASSAQETQY
TRBJ1-6 | NA | TRBV7-6 | 12 | ASSLGQADSPLH
TRBJ1-1 | NA | TRBV9 | 12 | ASSGGPPVTEAF
TRBJ2-7 | NA | TRBV5-1 | 12 | ASSLGWNIREQY
TRBJ1-6 | few | TRBV11-2 | 14 | ASSFSRSSYNSPLH
TRBJ1-1 | NA | TRBV29-1 | 11 | SALGVRGTEAF
TRBJ1-5 | many | TRBV6-6 | 13 | ASSYGQISNQPQH
TRBJ2-1 | NA | TRBV4-1 | 12 | ASSFQTSGDEQF
TRBJ2-5 | NA | TRBV2 | 13 | ASSPPSGRQETQY
TRBJ2-3 | once | TRBV11-3 | 10 | ASSLHADTQY
TRBJ1-6 | NA | TRBV9 | 12 | ASSPETGYSPLH
TRBJ1-4 | NA | TRBV7-2 | 14 | ASSLDLARANEKLF
TRBJ1-2 | NA | TRBV2 | 10 | ASGKDTYGYT
TRBJ2-7 | NA | TRBV11-1 | 13 | ASSLGRPYSYEQY
TRBJ2-3 | NA | TRBV18 | 10 | ASSQSTDTQY